The rows below give T cell receptor beta chains drawn from one sample of a study of blood T cell repertoires in COVID-19. Generated by immunoSEQ multiplex PCR, the TCRdb table keeps only in-frame clones and is missing some. The table lists about 200,000 clones, 75% to 95% of them singletons. Sequenced sample: peripheral blood. Receptors originate from a man aged 45 to 65 with acute or convalescent COVID-19. CDR3s include the opening cysteine and the closing phenylalanine or tryptophan. Only part of the rows carry a size: once, few, many, or a class if the clone is expanded.

clone_size v_call cdr3_aa
- TRBV4-2 CASSQERRGRGQEKLFF
- TRBV18 CASSPSDEKLFF
- TRBV27 CASSTLGTSKPEQYF
- TRBV3-1/TRBV3-2 CASSQAVNTEAFF
once TRBV6-6 CASSGLAGGRGGELFF
- TRBV4-3 CASSQGVRATNYGYTF
- TRBV14 CASSKWDRDTDTQYF
- TRBV19 CASVPGGRGRANYGYTF
- TRBV5-4 CASSFRGQETQYF
- TRBV19 CASRGGLTEAFF
- TRBV29-1 CSARTVNTEAFF
once TRBV11-2 CASRALQGPGYGYTF
- TRBV18 CASSPSTGVDNYGYTF
once TRBV4-1 CASSLRLAGAYEQYF
- TRBV28 CASSLGGHEQFF
- TRBV11-3 CASSLGPNEKLFF
- TRBV5-6 CASSLARASSYNSPLHF
- TRBV2 CASRTGTGGVGELFF
- TRBV27 CASQRQGPWETQYF
- TRBV7-6 CASSRAGKRETQYF
- TRBV6-2/TRBV6-3 CASSYHTQRDSPLHF
- TRBV5-1 CASSLGSTGSTYEQYF
- TRBV5-4 CASSTGSSGANVLTF
- TRBV28 CASTLRGTEAFF
- TRBV27 CASSPTGPNEKLFF
- TRBV7-9 CASSSGYRGDQETQYF
- TRBV2 CASRTGLASTYEQYF
- TRBV10-3 CAISQEAREKLFF
- TRBV10-3 CAISEADSTGELFF
- TRBV7-8 CASSFERVQSSYNEQFF
- TRBV10-2 CASTLGRGLGNTEAFF
- TRBV11-2 CASSFTTGANTEAFF
- TRBV7-3 CAITFVRDRGSLSSYNSPLHF
once TRBV19 CASSIGVSPLHF
- TRBV7-2 CASSLGHGDGYTF
- TRBV7-9 CASSPSGASYNEQFF
- TRBV3-1/TRBV3-2 CASSRHPGLGQGEQFF
few TRBV10-3 CAISDGSYEQYF
- TRBV4-3 CASSRQGQETQYF
- TRBV19 CASSVPRSSGNTIYF
- TRBV7-9 CASGSDRAVGEAFF
once TRBV28 CASNEPPGGANYGYTF
- TRBV2 CASNQRGYTDTQYF
- TRBV5-8 CASSRTGFMDIQYF
- TRBV18 CASSPLSGSIYNEQFF
- TRBV4-2 CASSQEATVYNEQFF
- TRBV2 CASNGPVGEKLFF
- TRBV13 CASSTIGTVYRNTEAFF
- TRBV30 CAWRRSQETQYF
- TRBV5-8 CASSPESRAFF
- TRBV27 CASSLYMTDKETQYF
- TRBV3-1/TRBV3-2 CASSQDPAGAGGEQFF
- TRBV28 CASSPTLIGAEQFF
- TRBV11-2 CASSSGLAGSGGIQYF
few TRBV19 CASSTGQGYHQPQHF